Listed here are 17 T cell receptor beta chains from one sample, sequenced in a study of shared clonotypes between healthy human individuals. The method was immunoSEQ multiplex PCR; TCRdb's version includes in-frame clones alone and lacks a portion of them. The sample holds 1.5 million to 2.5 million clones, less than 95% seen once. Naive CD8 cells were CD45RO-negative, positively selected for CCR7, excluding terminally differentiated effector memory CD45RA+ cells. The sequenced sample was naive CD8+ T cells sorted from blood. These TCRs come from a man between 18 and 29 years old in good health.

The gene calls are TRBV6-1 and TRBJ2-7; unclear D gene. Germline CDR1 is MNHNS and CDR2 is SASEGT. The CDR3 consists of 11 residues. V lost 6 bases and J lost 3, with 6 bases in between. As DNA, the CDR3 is TGTGCCAGCAGCTCTTACTACGAGCAGTACTTC. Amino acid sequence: CASSSYYEQYF.

CDR3 bases: TGCAGCGTTGCCTGGACAGGGAGCACCGGGGAGCTGTTTTTT. Translating gives CSVAWTGSTGELFF. This chain connects TRBV29-1 to TRBJ2-2, with TRBD1 identical over 8 bases. V trimming: 4 bases; J trimming: 4 bases; junction bases outside the gene matches: 5. From germline, CDR1 is SQVTM and CDR2 ANQGSEA. The CDR3 is 14 residues long.

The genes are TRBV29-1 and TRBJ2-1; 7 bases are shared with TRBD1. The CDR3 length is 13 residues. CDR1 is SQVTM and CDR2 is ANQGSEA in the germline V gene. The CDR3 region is CSTSGTDYNEQFF. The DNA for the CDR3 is TGCAGTACATCCGGGACAGATTACAATGAGCAGTTCTTC.

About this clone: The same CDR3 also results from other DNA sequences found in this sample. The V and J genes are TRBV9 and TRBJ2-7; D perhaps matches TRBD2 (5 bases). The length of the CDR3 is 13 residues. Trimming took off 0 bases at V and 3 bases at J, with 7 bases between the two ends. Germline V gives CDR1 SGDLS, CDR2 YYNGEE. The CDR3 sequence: CASSVGAGYEQYF. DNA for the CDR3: TGTGCCAGCAGCGTAGGGGCGGGCTACGAGCAGTACTTC.

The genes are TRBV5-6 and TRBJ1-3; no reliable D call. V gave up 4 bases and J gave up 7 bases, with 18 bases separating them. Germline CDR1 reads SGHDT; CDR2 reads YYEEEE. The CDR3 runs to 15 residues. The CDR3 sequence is CASSPGGMSSNTIYF. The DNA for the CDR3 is TGTGCCAGCAGCCCGGGCGGAATGAGTTCTAACACCATATATTTT.

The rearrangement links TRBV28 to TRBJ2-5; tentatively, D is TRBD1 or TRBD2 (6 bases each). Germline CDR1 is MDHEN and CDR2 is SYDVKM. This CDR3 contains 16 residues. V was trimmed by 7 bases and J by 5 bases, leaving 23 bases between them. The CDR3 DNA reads TGTGCCAGCATATATCGGGGGCTCATAGGTTCGGAGACCCAGTACTTC. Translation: CASIYRGLIGSETQYF.

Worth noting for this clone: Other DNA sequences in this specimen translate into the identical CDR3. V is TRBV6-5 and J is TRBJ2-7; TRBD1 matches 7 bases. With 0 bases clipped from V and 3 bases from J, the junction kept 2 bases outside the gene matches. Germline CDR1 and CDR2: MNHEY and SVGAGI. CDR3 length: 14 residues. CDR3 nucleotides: TGTGCCAGCAGTTACTCGCCAGGGGGCTACGAGCAGTACTTC. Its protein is CASSYSPGGYEQYF.

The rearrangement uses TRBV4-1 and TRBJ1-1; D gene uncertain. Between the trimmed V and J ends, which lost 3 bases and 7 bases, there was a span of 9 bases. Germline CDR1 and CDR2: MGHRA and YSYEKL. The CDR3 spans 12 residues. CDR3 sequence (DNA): TGCGCCAGCAGCCAGGGGATGGGTGAAGCTTTCTTT. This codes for CASSQGMGEAFF.

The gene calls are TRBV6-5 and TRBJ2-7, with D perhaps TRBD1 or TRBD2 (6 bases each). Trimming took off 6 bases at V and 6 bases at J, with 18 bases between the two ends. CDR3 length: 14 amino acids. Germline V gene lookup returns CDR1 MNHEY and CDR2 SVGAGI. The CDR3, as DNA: TGTGCCAGCAGCTACGGGTTAGGAGGGGGCGAGCAGTACTTC. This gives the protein CASSYGLGGGEQYF.

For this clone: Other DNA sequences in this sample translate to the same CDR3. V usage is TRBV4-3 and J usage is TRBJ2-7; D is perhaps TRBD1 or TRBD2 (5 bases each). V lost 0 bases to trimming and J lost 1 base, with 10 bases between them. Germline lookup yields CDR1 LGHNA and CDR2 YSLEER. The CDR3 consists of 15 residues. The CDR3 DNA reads TGCGCCAGCAGCCAAGATCGGGACGCTTCCTACGAGCAGTACTTC. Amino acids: CASSQDRDASYEQYF.

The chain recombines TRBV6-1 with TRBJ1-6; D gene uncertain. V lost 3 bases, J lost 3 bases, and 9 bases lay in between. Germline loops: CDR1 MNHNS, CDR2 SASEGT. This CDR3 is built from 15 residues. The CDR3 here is CASSDRPRYNSPLHF. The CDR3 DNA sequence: TGTGCCAGCAGTGACCGACCGCGCTATAATTCACCCCTCCACTTT.

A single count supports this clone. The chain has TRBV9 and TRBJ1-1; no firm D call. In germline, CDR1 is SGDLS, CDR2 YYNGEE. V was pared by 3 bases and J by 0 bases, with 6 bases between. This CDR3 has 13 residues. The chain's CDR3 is CASSDSLNTEAFF. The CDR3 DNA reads TGTGCCAGCAGCGACAGCTTGAACACTGAAGCTTTCTTT.

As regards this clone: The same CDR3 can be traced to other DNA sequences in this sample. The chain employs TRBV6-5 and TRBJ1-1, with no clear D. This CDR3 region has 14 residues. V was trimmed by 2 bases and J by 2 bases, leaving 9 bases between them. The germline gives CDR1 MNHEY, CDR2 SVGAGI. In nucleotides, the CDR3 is TGTGCCAGCAGTTACAGAGAGGGCAACACTGAAGCTTTCTTT. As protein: CASSYREGNTEAFF.

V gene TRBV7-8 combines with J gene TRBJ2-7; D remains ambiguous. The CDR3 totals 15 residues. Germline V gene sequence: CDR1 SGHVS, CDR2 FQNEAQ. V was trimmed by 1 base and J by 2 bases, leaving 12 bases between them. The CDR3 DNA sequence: TGTGCCAGCAGCTTAGGGGGATACAGCCCCTACGAGCAGTACTTC. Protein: CASSLGGYSPYEQYF.

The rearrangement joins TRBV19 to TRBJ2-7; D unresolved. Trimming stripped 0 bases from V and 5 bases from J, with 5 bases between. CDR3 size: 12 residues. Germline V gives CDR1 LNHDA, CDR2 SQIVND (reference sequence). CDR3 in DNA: TGTGCCAGTAGTATAGATGGGCACGAGCAGTACTTC. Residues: CASSIDGHEQYF.

The DNA for the CDR3 is TGTGCCAGCAGCTTGCGACAGGGGCCCGGGGATGAGCAGTTCTTC. It encodes CASSLRQGPGDEQFF. This chain links TRBV7-8 with TRBJ2-1; 8 bases map to TRBD1. Germline lookup yields CDR1 SGHVS and CDR2 FQNEAQ. This CDR3 comprises 15 residues. V shed 3 bases, J shed 8 bases, and the junction held 9 bases outside the gene matches. Full variable domain (outside the CDR3, taken from reference TRBV7-8 and TRBJ2-1): GAGVSQSPRYKVAKRGQDVALRCDPISGHVSLFWYQQALGQGPEFLTYFQNEAQLDKSGLPSDRFFAERPEGSVSTLKIQRTQQEDSAVYLCASSLRQGPGDEQFFGPGTRLTVL.

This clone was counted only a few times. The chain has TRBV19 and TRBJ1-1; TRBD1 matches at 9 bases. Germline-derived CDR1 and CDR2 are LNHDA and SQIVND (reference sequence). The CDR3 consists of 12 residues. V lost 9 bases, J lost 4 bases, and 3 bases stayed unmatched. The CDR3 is CASRTGATEAFF. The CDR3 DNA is TGTGCCAGCCGGACAGGGGCCACTGAAGCTTTCTTT.